This T cell receptor (beta chain) was captured in a study of CD8 T cells in Susac syndrome. Sequencing of TCR beta was carried out in blood CD8+ and CD4+ T cells. Those who served as multiple sclerosis controls were treatment-naive patients with stable or active relapsing-remitting disease. In contrast to the negatively isolated CD8+ and CD4+ T cells, TEMRA cells were FACS-enriched. Random-hexamer reverse transcription was applied to about 0.45 to 1 ug RNA. Amplification of TCR beta CDR3 spanned 54 Vbeta and 13 Jbeta via immunoSEQ multiplex PCR. TCRdb recomputed calls from the immunoSEQ multiplex PCR reads with MiXCR, one row per CDR3 protein. Of a few hundred thousand distinct CDR3 sequences listed, approximately 95% were seen once; the top ten hold roughly 0.1%. The CDR3 covers 12 residues. CDR1 and CDR2 from the germline V gene are DFQATT and SNEGSKA (reference sequence). V was trimmed by 3 bases and J by 3 bases, leaving 8 bases between them.

The chain is built from TRBV20-1 and TRBJ2-5; maybe TRBD2 (6 bases). Sequenced input: CD4+ T cells from PBMCs. The sequence derives from a human donor with multiple sclerosis. The CDR3 sequence is CSASGRKETQYF. Here the CDR3 DNA reads TGCAGTGCTAGCGGGAGAAAAGAGACCCAGTACTTC.